These 5 T cell receptor beta chains share one sample of origin, sequenced in a study of PD-L1 blockade in urothelial cancer. The repertoire was sequenced with immunoSEQ multiplex PCR; TCRdb's copy has only in-frame clones and lacks some. Of tens of thousands of clones listed, roughly 90% were seen once; the top ten hold around 1.5%. Time point here: pretreatment peripheral blood. The material sequenced was PBMCs, taken around atezolizumab (anti-PD-L1) treatment. These receptors were collected from a man aged 55 to 70 with urothelial cancer.

The rearrangement uses TRBV27 and TRBJ1-5, with D possibly TRBD1 on 6 matching bases. CDR3 size: 14 residues. Germline V gives CDR1 MNHEY, CDR2 SMNVEV (reference sequence). V was trimmed by 2 bases and J by 5 bases, leaving 10 bases between them. Here the CDR3 reads CASSLVRGDQPQHF. DNA for the CDR3: TGTGCCAGCAGTTTAGTCAGGGGCGATCAGCCCCAGCATTTT.

The genes are TRBV4-1 and TRBJ2-7; 7 nucleotides match TRBD1. This CDR3 is 15 amino acids long. V was pared by 6 bases and J by 2 bases, with 10 bases of the junction left unmatched. Germline lookup yields CDR1 MGHRA and CDR2 YSYEKL. The DNA of the CDR3 is TGCGCCAGCAGTCCCTCGGGGCAGGGGGCCTACGAGCAGTACTTC. Amino acids: CASSPSGQGAYEQYF.

The chain combines TRBV28 with TRBJ2-5; 8 bases match TRBD1. Germline values: CDR1 MDHEN, CDR2 SYDVKM. The trim removed 4 bases at V and 4 bases at J, leaving 8 bases unmatched. The CDR3 runs 15 residues. The CDR3 region is CASSSLTGGRETQYF. Here the CDR3 DNA reads TGTGCCAGCAGTTCCCTCACAGGGGGACGAGAGACCCAGTACTTC. Drawing the rest from reference TRBV28 and TRBJ2-5, the complete variable domain is DVKVTQSSRYLVKRTGEKVFLECVQDMDHENMFWYRQDPGLGLRLIYFSYDVKMKEKGDIPEGYSVSREKKERFSLILESASTNQTSMYLCASSSLTGGRETQYFGPGTRLLVL.

The V gene is TRBV5-1, the J gene TRBJ2-2; 7 nucleotides line up with TRBD1. After removal of 5 bases from V and 7 bases from J, the junction contained 11 bases not matched to a gene. The CDR3 sequence is 15 residues long. Germline V gene data show CDR1 as SGHRS and CDR2 as YFSETQ. This CDR3 reads CASRSDRSSGGELFF. In DNA form, the CDR3 reads TGCGCCAGCAGATCGGACAGGTCCAGTGGCGGGGAGCTGTTTTTT.

The chain is built from TRBV27 and TRBJ2-5; TRBD2 is a possible D gene (5 bases). CDR1 is MNHEY, CDR2 SMNVEV, per germline (reference sequence). The CDR3 contains 13 residues. Trimming removed 3 bases from V and 2 bases from J, with 7 bases in between. CDR3 nucleotides: TGTGCCAGCAGTTTTGAGGGACAAGAGACCCAGTACTTC. This translates into CASSFEGQETQYF.